The rows below give T cell receptor beta chains drawn from one sample of a study of cytomegalovirus exposure and HLA in healthy donors. This table comes from immunoSEQ multiplex PCR, and its TCRdb copy is limited to in-frame clones, with some not included. This sample has 230,000 or so clones, with approximately 86% found just once. Sequenced input: PBMCs. These receptors came from a woman between 18 and 29 years old in good health and CMV-seronegative. Both conserved end residues are part of each CDR3. Fields, in order: CDR3 protein, CDR3 DNA, clone size, J gene, D gene, V gene. A D gene is named only where the DNA matches it firmly. The listing skips clone size in some rows; elsewhere it reads once, few, many or a size class.

CASSLVPGGEQYF | TGTGCCAGCAGCTTAGTTCCGGGTGGCGAGCAGTACTTC | . | TRBJ2-7 | . | TRBV7-3
CSVAPRGATGYTF | TGCAGCGTTGCTCCCAGGGGGGCTACTGGCTACACCTTC | few | TRBJ1-2 | TRBD1 | TRBV29-1
CASSLGLSSRTEAFF | TGTGCCAGCAGCTTGGGTCTATCTAGCAGGACTGAAGCTTTCTTT | . | TRBJ1-1 | . | TRBV5-5
CASSTDSTFAEAFF | TGTGCCAGCAGTACGGACAGTACCTTCGCTGAAGCTTTCTTT | . | TRBJ1-1 | . | TRBV28
CASSWGQGSYSNQPQHF | TGTGCCAGTAGTTGGGGACAGGGATCTTATAGCAATCAGCCCCAGCATTTT | . | TRBJ1-5 | TRBD1 | TRBV19
CASSFEAGGYEQYF | TGCGCCAGCAGCTTCGAAGCGGGCGGCTACGAGCAGTACTTC | . | TRBJ2-7 | . | TRBV5-1
CASSLKQANYEQYF | TGTGCCAGCAGTTTAAAACAGGCTAACTACGAGCAGTACTTC | . | TRBJ2-7 | . | TRBV27
CASSLTHPPGGQETQYF | TGTGCCAGCAGTCTAACACATCCTCCAGGGGGCCAAGAGACCCAGTACTTC | . | TRBJ2-5 | TRBD1 | TRBV27
CASSRNRDRSYNEQFF | TGCGCCAGCAGCCGAAACCGGGACAGGTCCTACAATGAGCAGTTCTTC | . | TRBJ2-1 | TRBD1 | TRBV5-1
CASRKMGGVGREDEQYF | TGTGCCAGCAGGAAAATGGGGGGTGTGGGCAGGGAGGACGAGCAGTACTTC | . | TRBJ2-7 | . | TRBV27
CASSQEGDRYTEAFF | TGCGCCAGCAGCCAAGAGGGGGACAGGTACACTGAAGCTTTCTTT | . | TRBJ1-1 | TRBD1 | TRBV4-3
CASSPGLAGSNEQFF | TGTGCCAGCAGCCCGGGACTAGCGGGGAGCAATGAGCAGTTCTTC | . | TRBJ2-1 | TRBD2 | TRBV11-1
CASSLGGGYEQYF | TGTGCCAGCAGTTTAGGGGGGGGCTACGAGCAGTACTTC | . | TRBJ2-7 | TRBD2 | TRBV28
CASSLQGFSYNEQFF | TGTGCCAGTAGCCTACAGGGCTTCTCCTACAATGAGCAGTTCTTC | once | TRBJ2-1 | . | TRBV19
CASSGRGTGNTGELFF | TGTGCCAGCAGCGGGAGAGGGACAGGGAACACCGGGGAGCTGTTTTTT | . | TRBJ2-2 | TRBD1 | TRBV7-2
CASSSGLAGEQFF | TGTGCCAGCAGCTCTGGACTAGCGGGTGAGCAGTTCTTC | . | TRBJ2-1 | TRBD2 | TRBV7-2
CASSLSSEGTSGTTVQETQYF | TGTGCCAGCAGTTTATCGTCCGAGGGGACTAGCGGGACGACAGTTCAAGAGACCCAGTACTTC | . | TRBJ2-5 | TRBD2 | TRBV27
CASSFKETQYF | TGTGCCAGCAGCTTCAAAGAGACCCAGTACTTC | once | TRBJ2-5 | . | TRBV7-9
CTSSQSGQGSYEQYF | TGCACCAGCAGCCAATCTGGACAGGGGAGCTACGAGCAGTACTTC | . | TRBJ2-7 | . | TRBV1
CASSFMQGLISGNTIYF | TGTGCCAGCAGTTTCATGCAGGGCCTAATCTCTGGAAACACCATATATTTT | . | TRBJ1-3 | . | TRBV28
CASSPQSSGGSTDTQYF | TGTGCCAGCTCACCACAAAGCTCAGGCGGGAGCACAGATACGCAGTATTTT | . | TRBJ2-3 | . | TRBV18
CASSPSTSGTSTDTQYF | TGTGCCAGCAGCCCCTCGACTAGCGGGACTAGCACAGATACGCAGTATTTT | . | TRBJ2-3 | TRBD2 | TRBV7-2
CSVEVRLDSGRGNEQFF | TGCAGCGTTGAAGTGAGGTTGGATAGCGGGAGAGGTAATGAGCAGTTCTTC | . | TRBJ2-1 | TRBD2 | TRBV29-1
CASSLGGLAPTRSYNEQFF | TGCGCCAGCAGCTTGGGGGGACTAGCACCTACTCGCTCCTACAATGAGCAGTTCTTC | . | TRBJ2-1 | TRBD2 | TRBV5-1
CAIKGTSNTGELFF | TGTGCCATCAAAGGGACTAGCAACACCGGGGAGCTGTTTTTT | . | TRBJ2-2 | TRBD2 | TRBV10-3
CATKRQGLNEKLFF | TGTGCCACCAAAAGACAGGGCCTTAATGAAAAACTGTTTTTT | . | TRBJ1-4 | TRBD1 | TRBV6-5
CASRTTGTGVYGYTF | TGTGCCAGCAGGACGACCGGGACAGGGGTCTACGGCTACACCTTC | . | TRBJ1-2 | TRBD1 | TRBV2
CASSSNTNTGELFF | TGTGCCAGCAGTTCGAACACGAACACCGGGGAGCTGTTTTTT | . | TRBJ2-2 | . | TRBV27
CASSGASGADTQYF | TGCGCCAGCTCCGGGGCTAGCGGGGCAGATACGCAGTATTTT | . | TRBJ2-3 | TRBD2 | TRBV5-1
CASSRLGGEQYF | TGTGCCAGCAGCAGGCTCGGGGGCGAGCAGTACTTC | . | TRBJ2-7 | . | TRBV27
CASSFAFGGRTDTQYF | TGTGCCAGCAGCTTCGCGTTCGGGGGACGCACAGATACGCAGTATTTT | once | TRBJ2-3 | . | TRBV7-2
CASSSGLERDEQFF | TGTGCCAGCAGCTCTGGACTAGAGCGGGATGAGCAGTTCTTC | . | TRBJ2-1 | TRBD2 | TRBV7-3
CASTFARRATSNEQFF | TGTGCCAGCACATTCGCGAGGCGTGCGACTTCGAATGAGCAGTTCTTC | . | TRBJ2-1 | . | TRBV28
CASSQVGGPNNYGYTF | TGCGCCAGCAGCCAAGTGGGGGGACCTAATAACTATGGCTACACCTTC | . | TRBJ1-2 | . | TRBV4-3
CASSPFSGELFF | TGCGCCAGCAGCCCCTTCAGCGGGGAGCTGTTTTTT | . | TRBJ2-2 | . | TRBV4-1
CASSRSGRGTGELFF | TGTGCCAGCAGCCGAAGCGGGAGGGGCACCGGGGAGCTGTTTTTT | . | TRBJ2-2 | TRBD2 | TRBV11-1
CASSSIQGVRSEQYF | TGTGCCAGCAGCTCAATCCAAGGGGTCCGATCCGAGCAGTACTTC | . | TRBJ2-7 | . | TRBV11-2
CASSLYRGGIQYF | TGTGCCAGCAGTTTATATCGGGGGGGCATTCAGTACTTC | . | TRBJ2-4 | TRBD2 | TRBV27
CASSYSLRGNEQFF | TGTGCCAGCAGTTACTCTTTGCGGGGTAATGAGCAGTTCTTC | . | TRBJ2-1 | . | TRBV6-5
CASSSLDRDEQYF | TGTGCCAGCAGCTCCCTGGACAGGGACGAGCAGTACTTC | . | TRBJ2-7 | TRBD1 | TRBV7-9
CASRSSGLGTNIQYF | TGTGCCAGCAGAAGTTCAGGGTTGGGTACGAACATTCAGTACTTC | . | TRBJ2-4 | . | TRBV6-5
CASSQVTGLAKNIQYF | TGCGCCAGCAGCCAAGTGACAGGTTTAGCCAAAAACATTCAGTACTTC | . | TRBJ2-4 | . | TRBV4-3
CASSQDRSYTGELFF | TGCGCCAGCAGCCAAGACCGAAGCTACACCGGGGAGCTGTTTTTT | . | TRBJ2-2 | . | TRBV4-3
CASSPWAGVNYEQYF | TGTGCCAGCTCACCTTGGGCGGGAGTAAACTACGAGCAGTACTTC | . | TRBJ2-7 | TRBD2 | TRBV18
CASSPRPAEGSFF | TGTGCCAGCTCACCAAGACCGGCTGAGGGTTCTTTCTTT | . | TRBJ1-1 | . | TRBV18
CASNPGQGFNNEQFF | TGCGCCAGCAACCCGGGACAGGGATTCAACAATGAGCAGTTCTTC | . | TRBJ2-1 | TRBD1 | TRBV5-1
CASSLAQEVGEQFF | TGTGCCAGCAGCTTAGCGCAAGAGGTTGGTGAGCAGTTCTTC | . | TRBJ2-1 | . | TRBV7-9
CASTAGDSYEQYF | TGTGCCAGCACCGCGGGAGATAGCTACGAGCAGTACTTC | . | TRBJ2-7 | TRBD2 | TRBV28
CSVRGLDPYNEQFF | TGCAGCGTGCGGGGACTAGATCCCTACAATGAGCAGTTCTTC | . | TRBJ2-1 | TRBD2 | TRBV29-1
CASSYPGSQGYEQYF | TGTGCCAGCAGCTACCCGGGTTCCCAGGGCTACGAGCAGTACTTC | . | TRBJ2-7 | . | TRBV7-9